The text below deals with one T cell receptor beta chain. V was pared by 5 bases and J by 3 bases, with 10 bases of the junction left unmatched. CDR1 is MNHEY and CDR2 is SVGEGT in the germline V gene. This CDR3 contains 15 residues. After constant-region reverse-primer amplification, full-length variable regions underwent semi-nested PCR with Nested Universal Primer A. TCRdb re-called the 5' RACE reads with MiXCR, one entry per CDR3 protein. The data show 25,000 to 40,000 distinct CDR3 sequences, with 24% seen just once and approximately 4% held by the top ten. This chain links TRBV6-2 or TRBV6-3 with TRBJ2-7, with 7 bases identical to TRBD2. The sequence derives from a female donor with breast cancer. Source material: memory CD4+ T cells sorted from blood. Subset defined: memory CD4+ T cells, CD4+CD45RO+CD25-. CDR3 nucleotides: TGTGCCAGCAGTCGCCTTCGGGGGGAGGTCTACGAGCAGTACTTC. It codes for CASSRLRGEVYEQYF.